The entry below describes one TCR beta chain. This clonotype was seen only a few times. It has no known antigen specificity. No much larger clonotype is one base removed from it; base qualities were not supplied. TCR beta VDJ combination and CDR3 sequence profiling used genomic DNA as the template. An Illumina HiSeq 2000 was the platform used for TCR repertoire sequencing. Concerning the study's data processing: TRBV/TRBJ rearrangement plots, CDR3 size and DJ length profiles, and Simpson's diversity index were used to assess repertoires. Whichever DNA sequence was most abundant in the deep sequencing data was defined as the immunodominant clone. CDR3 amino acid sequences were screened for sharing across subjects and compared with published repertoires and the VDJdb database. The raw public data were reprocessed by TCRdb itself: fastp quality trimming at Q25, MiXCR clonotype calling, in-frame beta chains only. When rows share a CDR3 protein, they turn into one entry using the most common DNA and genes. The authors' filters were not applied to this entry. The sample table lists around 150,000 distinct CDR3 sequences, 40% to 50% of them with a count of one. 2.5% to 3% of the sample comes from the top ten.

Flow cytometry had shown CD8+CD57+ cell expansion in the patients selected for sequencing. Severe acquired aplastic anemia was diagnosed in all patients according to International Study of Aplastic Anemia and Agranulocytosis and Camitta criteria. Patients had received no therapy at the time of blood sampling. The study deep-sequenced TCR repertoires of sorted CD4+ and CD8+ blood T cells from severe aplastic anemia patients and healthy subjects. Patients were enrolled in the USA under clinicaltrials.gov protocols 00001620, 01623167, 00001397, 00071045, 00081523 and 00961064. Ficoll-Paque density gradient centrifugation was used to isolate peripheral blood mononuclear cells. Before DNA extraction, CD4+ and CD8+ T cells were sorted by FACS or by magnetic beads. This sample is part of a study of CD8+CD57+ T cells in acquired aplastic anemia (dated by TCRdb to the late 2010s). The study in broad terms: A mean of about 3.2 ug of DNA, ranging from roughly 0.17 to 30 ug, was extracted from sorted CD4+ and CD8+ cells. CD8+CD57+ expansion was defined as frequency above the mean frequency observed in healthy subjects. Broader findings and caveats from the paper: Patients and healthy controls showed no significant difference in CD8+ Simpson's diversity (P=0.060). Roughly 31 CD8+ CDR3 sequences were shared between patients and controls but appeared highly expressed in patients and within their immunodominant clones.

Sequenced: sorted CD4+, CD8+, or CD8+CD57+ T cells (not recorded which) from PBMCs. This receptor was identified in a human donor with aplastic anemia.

The CDR3 here reads CATSDRLRVHEQYF. The nucleotides are TGTGCCACCAGTGATCGGTTACGGGTACACGAGCAGTACTTC. Here the chain combines TRBV24-1 and TRBJ2-7; the D gene lacks a confident call. Trimming takes 3 bases from V and 5 bases from J, and the germline ends sit 13 bases apart. From the germline V gene, CDR1 is KGHDR and CDR2 is SFDVKD. Including cysteine and phenylalanine, the CDR3 has 14 amino acids. The sequence is cut down to CDR3 DNA, 42 bases in frame from base 1.